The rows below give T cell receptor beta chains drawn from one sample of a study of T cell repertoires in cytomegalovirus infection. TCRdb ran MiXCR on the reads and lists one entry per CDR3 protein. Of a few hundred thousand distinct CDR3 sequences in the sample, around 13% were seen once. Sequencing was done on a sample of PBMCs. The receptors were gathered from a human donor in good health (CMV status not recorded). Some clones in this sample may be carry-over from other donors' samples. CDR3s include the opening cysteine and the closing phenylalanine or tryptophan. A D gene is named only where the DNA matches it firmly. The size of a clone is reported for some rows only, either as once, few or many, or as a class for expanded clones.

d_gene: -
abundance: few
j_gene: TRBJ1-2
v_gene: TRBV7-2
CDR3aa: CASSLTGAVGYTF
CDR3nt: TGTGCCAGCAGCTTAACTGGGGCGGTTGGCTACACCTTC

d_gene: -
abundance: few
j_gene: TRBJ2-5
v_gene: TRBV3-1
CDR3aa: CASSQQAGAWETQYF
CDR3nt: TGTGCCAGCAGCCAACAGGCAGGGGCGTGGGAGACCCAGTACTTC

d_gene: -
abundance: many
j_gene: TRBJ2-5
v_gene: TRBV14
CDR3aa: CASSRREQETQYF
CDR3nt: TGTGCCAGCAGTCGTAGGGAGCAAGAGACCCAGTACTTC

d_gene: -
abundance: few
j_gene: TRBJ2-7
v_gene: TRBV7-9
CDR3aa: CASSLAGRDSYEQYF
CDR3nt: TGTGCCAGCAGCTTAGCAGGAAGGGACTCCTACGAGCAGTACTTC

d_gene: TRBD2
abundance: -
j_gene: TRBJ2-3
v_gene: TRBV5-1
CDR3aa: CASSSLAGGRDTQYF
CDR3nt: TGCGCCAGCAGCTCCCTAGCGGGAGGGCGAGATACGCAGTATTTT

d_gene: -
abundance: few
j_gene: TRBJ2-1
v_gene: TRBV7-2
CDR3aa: CASSSVMTQSGQFF
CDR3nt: TGTGCCAGCAGCTCCGTTATGACTCAATCGGGGCAGTTCTTC

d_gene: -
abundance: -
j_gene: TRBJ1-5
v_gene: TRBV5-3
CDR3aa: CASSFGDGVEPQHF
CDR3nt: TGTGCCAGCAGCTTTGGTGACGGAGTTGAGCCCCAGCATTTT

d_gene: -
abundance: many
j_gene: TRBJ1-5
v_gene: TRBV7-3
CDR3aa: CASSRAGGSNQPQHF
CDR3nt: TGTGCCAGCAGCCGGGCGGGGGGGAGCAATCAGCCCCAGCATTTT

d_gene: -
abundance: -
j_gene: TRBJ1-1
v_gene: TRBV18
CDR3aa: CASSPIDTEGRAFF
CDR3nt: TGTGCCAGCTCACCTATCGACACGGAGGGCCGAGCTTTCTTT

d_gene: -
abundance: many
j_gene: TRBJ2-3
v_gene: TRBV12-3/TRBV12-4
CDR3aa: CASSQGLPDTQYF
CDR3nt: TGTGCCAGCAGCCAAGGCCTGCCAGATACGCAGTATTTT

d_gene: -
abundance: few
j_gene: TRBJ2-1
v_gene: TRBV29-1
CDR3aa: CSGFRGDEQFF
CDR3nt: TGCAGCGGCTTCCGAGGGGATGAGCAGTTCTTC

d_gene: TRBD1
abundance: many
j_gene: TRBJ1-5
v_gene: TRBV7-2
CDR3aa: CASSPRGGQPQHF
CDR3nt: TGTGCCAGCAGCCCCAGGGGGGGTCAGCCCCAGCATTTT

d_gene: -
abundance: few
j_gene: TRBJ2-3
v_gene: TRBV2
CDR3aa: CASSKGAGTDTQYF
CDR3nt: TGTGCCAGCAGTAAAGGAGCAGGAACAGATACGCAGTATTTT

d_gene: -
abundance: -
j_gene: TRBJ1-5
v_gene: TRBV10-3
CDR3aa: CAISELGGGQPQHF
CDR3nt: TGTGCCATCAGTGAATTGGGGGGTGGTCAGCCCCAGCATTTT

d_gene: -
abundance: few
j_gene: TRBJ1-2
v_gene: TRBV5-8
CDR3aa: CASSWDIYGYTF
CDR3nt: TGTGCCAGCAGCTGGGACATCTATGGCTACACCTTC

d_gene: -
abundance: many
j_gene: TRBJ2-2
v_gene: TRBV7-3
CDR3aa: CASSAMRGGPGELFF
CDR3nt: TGTGCCAGCAGCGCCATGAGGGGCGGGCCCGGGGAGCTGTTTTTT

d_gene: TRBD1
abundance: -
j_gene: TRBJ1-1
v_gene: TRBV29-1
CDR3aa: CSVGTGAEAFF
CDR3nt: TGCAGCGTTGGGACAGGGGCTGAAGCTTTCTTT

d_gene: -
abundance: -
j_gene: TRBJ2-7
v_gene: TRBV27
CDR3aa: CASSIRDTAYEQYF
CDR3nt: TGTGCCAGCAGTATCCGGGACACAGCCTACGAGCAGTACTTC

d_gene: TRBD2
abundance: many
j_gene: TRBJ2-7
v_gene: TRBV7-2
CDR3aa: CASSSGLAGIRYEQYF
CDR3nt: TGTGCCAGCAGCTCCGGACTAGCGGGAATTAGATACGAGCAGTACTTC

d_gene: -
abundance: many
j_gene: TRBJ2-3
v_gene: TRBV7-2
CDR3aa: CASRVRRQWDTQYF
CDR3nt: TGTGCCAGCAGAGTGCGTCGACAGTGGGATACGCAGTATTTT

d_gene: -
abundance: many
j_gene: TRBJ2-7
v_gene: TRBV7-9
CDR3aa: CASSLLLYEQYF
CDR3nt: TGTGCCAGCAGCTTACTTCTTTACGAGCAGTACTTC

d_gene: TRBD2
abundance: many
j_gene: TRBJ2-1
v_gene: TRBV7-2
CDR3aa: CASSSPSGMAYNEQFF
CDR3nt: TGTGCCAGCAGCTCCCCTAGCGGGATGGCCTACAATGAGCAGTTCTTC

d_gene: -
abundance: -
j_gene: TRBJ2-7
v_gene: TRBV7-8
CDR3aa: CAGSRGRTPLEQYF
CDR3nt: TGTGCCGGCAGCAGAGGGAGGACACCCCTCGAGCAGTACTTC

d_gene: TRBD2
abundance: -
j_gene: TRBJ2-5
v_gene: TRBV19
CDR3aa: CASSPWGGLEGETQYF
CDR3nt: TGTGCCAGTTCCCCTTGGGGAGGGCTGGAGGGGGAGACCCAGTACTTC

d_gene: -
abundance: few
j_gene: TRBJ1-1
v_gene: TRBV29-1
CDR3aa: CSVNHRTMNTEAFF
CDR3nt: TGCAGCGTTAACCACAGAACCATGAACACTGAAGCTTTCTTT

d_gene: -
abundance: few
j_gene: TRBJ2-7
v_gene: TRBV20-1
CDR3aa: CSASPGAYEQYF
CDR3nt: TGCAGTGCTAGTCCGGGGGCCTACGAGCAGTACTTC

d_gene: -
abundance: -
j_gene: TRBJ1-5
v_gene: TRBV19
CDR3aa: CASSMGQTYNQPQHF
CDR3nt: TGTGCCAGTAGTATGGGGCAGACCTACAATCAGCCCCAGCATTTT

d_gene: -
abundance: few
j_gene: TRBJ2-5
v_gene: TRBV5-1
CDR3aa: CASAYPDRGETQYF
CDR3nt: TGCGCCAGCGCGTACCCGGACCGAGGGGAGACCCAGTACTTC

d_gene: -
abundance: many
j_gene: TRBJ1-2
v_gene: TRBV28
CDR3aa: CASSFSGGAYGYTF
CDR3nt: TGTGCCAGCAGTTTTAGTGGGGGAGCGTATGGCTACACCTTC

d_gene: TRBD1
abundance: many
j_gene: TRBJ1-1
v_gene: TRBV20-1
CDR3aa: CSALQGAGTEAFF
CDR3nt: TGCAGTGCCCTGCAGGGGGCAGGGACTGAAGCTTTCTTT

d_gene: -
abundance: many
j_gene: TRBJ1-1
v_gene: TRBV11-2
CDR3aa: CASSFPGPQAFF
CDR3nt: TGTGCCAGCAGCTTTCCCGGGCCACAAGCTTTCTTT

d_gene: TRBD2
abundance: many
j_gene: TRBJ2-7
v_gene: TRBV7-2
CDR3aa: CASSSVAGGSSYEQYF
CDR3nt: TGTGCCAGCAGCTCGGTAGCGGGGGGGAGCTCCTACGAGCAGTACTTC

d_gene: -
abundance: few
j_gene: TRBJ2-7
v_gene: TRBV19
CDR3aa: CASRQLGTYEQYF
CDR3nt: TGTGCCAGTAGACAGTTGGGGACCTACGAGCAGTACTTC

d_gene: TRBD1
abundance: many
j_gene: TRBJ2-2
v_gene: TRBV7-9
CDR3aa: CASSTLTGSLFNTGELFF
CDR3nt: TGTGCCAGCAGCACCTTGACAGGGAGCCTGTTTAACACCGGGGAGCTGTTTTTT

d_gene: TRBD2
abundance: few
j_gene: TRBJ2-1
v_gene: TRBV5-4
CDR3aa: CASSLASGGNYEQFF
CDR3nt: TGTGCCAGCAGCCTTGCTAGCGGGGGGAACTATGAGCAGTTCTTC

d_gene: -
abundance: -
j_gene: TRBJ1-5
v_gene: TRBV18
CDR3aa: CASSWGRSNQPQHF
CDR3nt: TGTGCCAGCTCTTGGGGGAGGAGCAATCAGCCCCAGCATTTT

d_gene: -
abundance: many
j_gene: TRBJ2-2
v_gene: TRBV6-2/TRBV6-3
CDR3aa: CASTANTGELFF
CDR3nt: TGTGCCAGCACGGCGAACACCGGGGAGCTGTTTTTT

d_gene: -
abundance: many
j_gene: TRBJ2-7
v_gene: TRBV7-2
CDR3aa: CASSLYESYEQYF
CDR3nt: TGTGCCAGCAGCTTATATGAATCCTACGAGCAGTACTTC

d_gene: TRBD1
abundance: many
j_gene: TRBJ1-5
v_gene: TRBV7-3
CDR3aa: CASSIVPWGTGVNQPQHF
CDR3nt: TGTGCCAGCAGTATAGTTCCGTGGGGGACAGGGGTCAATCAGCCCCAGCATTTT

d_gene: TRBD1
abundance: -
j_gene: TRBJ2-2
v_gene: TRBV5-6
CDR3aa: CASSLGQGVGELFF
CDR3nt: TGTGCCAGCAGCCTCGGACAGGGGGTCGGGGAGCTGTTTTTT